The text below deals with one TCR beta chain. This clonotype has just a few counts. The specificity of this receptor is unknown. No much larger clone is present one base from it, and per-base qualities are unavailable. This record comes from a study of T cell repertoires in cytomegalovirus infection (dated by TCRdb to between 2018 and 2021). Context from the whole study: Because public TCR beta signatures pointed to carriage of CMV infection together with the matching HLA type, the HLA type of each donor mattered for the analysis.

CDR1 and CDR2, looked up from the germline V gene, are SGDLS and YYNGEE. V loses 0 bases of germline sequence and J loses 0 bases, and the interval between the two ends is 13 bases. Including cysteine and phenylalanine, the CDR3 has 18 amino acids. This entry keeps only the CDR3 DNA: 54 bases, framed from base 1. The full study reports these points: The ex vivo response was dominated by HLA-C-restricted CMV-specific TCR beta clonotypes, which also provided the single most frequent clonotype in two of eight donors. In both this cohort and an independent cohort of 350 to 400 donors, the cumulative frequency of public TCR beta family members distinguished carriers of CMV infection plus the relevant HLA type.

The data were produced on an Illumina HiSeq 1500. The public sequencing data were trimmed at Q25 with fastp and processed into clonotypes with MiXCR by TCRdb, which kept only in-frame beta chains. Rows with a matching CDR3 protein are joined into one entry that keeps the most common DNA and genes. This sample has around 260,000 distinct CDR3 sequences in its table, and roughly 24% of those were observed once. More than 11% of the sample comes from the top ten. The sequenced material came from PBMCs. The chain is made from TRBV9 and TRBJ2-6; D gene: possibly TRBD1, on 6 matching bases. This receptor was identified in a human donor in good health (CMV status not recorded). Some clones in this sample may be carry-over from other donors' samples. The CDR3 reads as follows: CASSVGMGHNSGANVLTF. In nucleotides, the sequence is TGTGCCAGCAGCGTAGGAATGGGACATAACTCTGGGGCCAACGTCCTGACTTTC.